Detailed here is one TCR beta chain. A much larger clone lies a single base off, so this may be a read error. Next came a second PCR, run for about 7 to 12 cycles, which used a sample-barcoded 5' primer along with a J-beta primer mix. TCRdb analysed the 5' RACE reads with MiXCR anew, one entry per CDR3 protein. This table has about 800,000 distinct CDR3 sequences, 46% appearing once. This entry comes from a study of blood T cells in healthy people across ages. CDR3 length: 15 amino acids. The germline V gene has CDR1 SGHTA and CDR2 FQGNSA. The V segment lost 5 bases and the J segment 2 bases; nucleotides outside the gene matches: 9.

The TCR comes from a man older than 75 in good health. The chain uses TRBV7-2 and TRBJ2-7; 7 positions match TRBD2. The sequenced sample was blood. In DNA form, the CDR3 reads TGTGCCAGCAGCATGGGACGAGCGGGACCCTACGAGCAGTACTTC. This encodes CASSMGRAGPYEQYF.